This T cell receptor beta chain was sequenced for a study of control samples from healthy donors and cancer patients (dated by TCRdb to the early 2020s). V trim: 2 bases; J trim: 1 base; unmatched bases: 14. Its CDR3 holds 20 amino acids, cysteine through phenylalanine. Of all the DNA, just the CDR3 is kept, 60 bases in frame from base 1. CDR1 MDHEN and CDR2 SYDVKM are derived from the germline V gene. About this clone: No antigen is known for it. No base quality values were provided; no much bigger clone lies one nucleotide off.

Libraries were made using the immunoSEQ multiplex PCR assay. TCRdb's version of the immuneACCESS table is confined to in-frame rearrangements and falls short of the full clone set. An unresolved V gene accounts for under half of the shortfall where checked; the remainder is of unknown origin. The sample table contains around 140,000 clones; only one count was recorded for 80% to 95% of them. Clones ranked in the top ten supply roughly 6% of the sample. This TCR derives from a man aged 18 to 29 in good health. The sample was blood. The V and J segments used are TRBV28 and TRBJ2-5, with TRBD1 matching 12 junction bases. The bases read TGTGCCAGCAGTTTACAACCTTTCCGGGACAGGGGGCTGGTCCAAGAGACCCAGTACTTC. Translated, it gives CASSLQPFRDRGLVQETQYF.